A selection of T cell receptor beta chains follows, all from one sample in a study of blood T cell repertoires in COVID-19. Profiled with immunoSEQ multiplex PCR; TCRdb holds only in-frame clones, not every one. The sample has some 220,000 clones, around 81% seen once. The specimen was peripheral blood. These receptor sequences come from a woman aged 70-85 years with acute or convalescent COVID-19. CDR3s include the opening cysteine and the closing phenylalanine or tryptophan. D genes are given only for firm matches. For some rows the clone size is stated as once, few or many, or as a class when expanded; others skip it.

cdr3_aa	cdr3_nt	v_call	d_call	clone_size	cdr3_length	j_call
CASSLRDTEETQYF	TGTGCCAGCAGCCTCCGGGACACGGAAGAGACCCAGTACTTC	TRBV13	NA	NA	14	TRBJ2-5
CATSRDMRNYGYTF	TGTGCCACCAGCAGAGATATGAGAAACTATGGCTACACCTTC	TRBV15	NA	NA	14	TRBJ1-2
CASRDRAEKLFF	TGTGCCAGCAGGGACAGGGCTGAAAAACTGTTTTTT	TRBV6-5	TRBD1	once	12	TRBJ1-4
CSVEETGSNEQYF	TGCAGCGTGGAAGAAACAGGGTCCAACGAGCAGTACTTC	TRBV29-1	NA	NA	13	TRBJ2-7
CASSQGQRAAYTF	TGTGCCAGCAGCCAGGGACAGCGCGCCGCCTACACCTTC	TRBV6-5	TRBD1	NA	13	TRBJ1-2
CASSAKSGGAVEQYF	TGTGCCAGCAGCGCAAAATCAGGGGGAGCTGTCGAGCAGTACTTC	TRBV7-8	TRBD1	NA	15	TRBJ2-7
CASRPRLAGTDTQYF	TGTGCAAGTCGCCCTAGGTTGGCGGGCACAGATACGCAGTATTTT	TRBV12-2	NA	once	15	TRBJ2-3
CASRATANTGELFF	TGTGCCAGCAGGGCGACAGCGAACACCGGGGAGCTGTTTTTT	TRBV27	NA	NA	14	TRBJ2-2
CASSYGRDTIYF	TGTGCCAGTAGTTATGGGCGGGACACCATATATTTT	TRBV19	NA	few	12	TRBJ1-3
CASSLQSGLAGFTDTQYF	TGTGCCAGCAGCTTGCAATCGGGACTAGCGGGATTCACAGATACGCAGTATTTT	TRBV11-3	TRBD2	NA	18	TRBJ2-3
CASSEGQGYTGELFF	TGTGCCAGCAGTGAAGGACAGGGCTACACCGGGGAGCTGTTTTTT	TRBV6-1	TRBD1	NA	15	TRBJ2-2
CASSLSGLATDTQYF	TGCGCCAGCTCCCTCTCGGGACTAGCCACAGATACGCAGTATTTT	TRBV5-1	TRBD2	NA	15	TRBJ2-3
CASSNAGGATYEQYF	TGTGCCAGCAGCAACGCAGGGGGAGCGACCTACGAGCAGTACTTC	TRBV6-5	TRBD1	NA	15	TRBJ2-7
CASSLWTDTEAFF	TGTGCCAGCAGCCTATGGACAGATACTGAAGCTTTCTTT	TRBV7-2	NA	NA	13	TRBJ1-1
CASSRLFNEKLFF	TGTGCCAGCTCGCGACTTTTTAATGAAAAACTGTTTTTT	TRBV18	NA	NA	13	TRBJ1-4
CASSRPGANVLTF	TGTGCCAGCTCTAGGCCTGGGGCCAACGTCCTGACTTTC	TRBV12-3/TRBV12-4	NA	NA	13	TRBJ2-6
CASTGQGRKYF	TGTGCCAGCACGGGACAGGGGAGGAAGTACTTC	TRBV25-1	TRBD1	NA	11	TRBJ2-7
CASSPRGLSSYEQYF	TGTGCCAGCAGTCCCCGGGGTCTTAGCTCCTACGAGCAGTACTTC	TRBV27	NA	NA	15	TRBJ2-7
CASSTRTSGGTGELFF	TGTGCCAGCAGCACCAGGACTAGCGGGGGAACCGGGGAGCTGTTTTTT	TRBV9	TRBD2	NA	16	TRBJ2-2
CASSTGTGLNGYTF	TGTGCCAGCAGTACCGGGACAGGGTTGAATGGCTACACCTTC	TRBV2	TRBD1	NA	14	TRBJ1-2
CAWSSRGASNQPQHF	TGTGCCTGGAGCTCCCGGGGGGCAAGCAATCAGCCCCAGCATTTT	TRBV30	NA	NA	15	TRBJ1-5
CASSQRVVGGIYEQYF	TGTGCCAGCAGCCAGAGGGTGGTGGGGGGGATCTACGAGCAGTACTTC	TRBV3-1/TRBV3-2	TRBD2	NA	16	TRBJ2-7
CASSVWERAGPYTGELFF	TGTGCCAGCAGCGTATGGGAGCGGGCCGGGCCATACACCGGGGAGCTGTTTTTT	TRBV9	NA	once	18	TRBJ2-2
CASSEARAAGNEQFF	TGCGCCAGCAGTGAGGCCAGGGCGGCCGGTAATGAGCAGTTCTTC	TRBV10-1	NA	once	15	TRBJ2-1